A single sample gave rise to the 8 T cell receptor beta chains below, sequenced in a study of T cell responses to AZD1222 COVID-19 vaccine. Only in-frame clones appear in the TCRdb table, and some are missing; sequencing was by immunoSEQ multiplex PCR. This sample has more than 95,000 clones, with 80% to 90% found just once. Here the sequenced sample was peripheral blood, taken 28 days after the second AZD1222 dose. Receptors originate from an adult who received the AZD1222 COVID-19 vaccine.

V gene TRBV19 combines with J gene TRBJ1-2; 8 positions match TRBD1. Losses at the gene ends were 3 bases for V and 3 bases for J; bases not matched to a gene: 9. Germline CDR1 is LNHDA and CDR2 is SQIVND (reference sequence). CDR3 length equals 16 residues. CDR3 residues: CASSIRQGPRDYGYTF. The CDR3 DNA follows: TGTGCCAGTAGTATTAGACAGGGGCCGAGGGACTATGGCTACACCTTC.

The chain uses TRBV3-1 (or the pseudogene TRBV3-2) and TRBJ2-2; perhaps TRBD1 as D (6 bases). CDR1 LGHDT and CDR2 YNNKEL come from the germline V gene (reference sequence). The CDR3 length is 15 residues. With 1 base removed from V and 3 bases from J, the gap between germline ends came to 9 bases. The CDR3 reads CASSQGTGYTGELFF. The CDR3 coding sequence is TGTGCCAGCAGCCAAGGAACAGGGTACACCGGGGAGCTGTTTTTT.

The chain employs TRBV2 and TRBJ2-1; a possible D gene is TRBD2 (5 bases). The CDR3 runs 17 residues. Per the germline V gene, CDR1 is SNHLY and CDR2 is FYNNEI. V was shortened by 6 bases and J by 3 bases, with 21 bases between the two germline ends. CDR3 coding DNA: TGTGCCAGCAGACCCCCACGGGGAGCGGAGCTCTACAATGAGCAGTTCTTC. Translated: CASRPPRGAELYNEQFF.

J is TRBJ1-5 and V is TRBV12-3 or TRBV12-4; no reliable D call. Trimming removed 3 bases at V and 4 bases at J, with 4 bases between. The CDR3 extends over 12 amino acids. CDR3 protein: CASSFWNQPQHF. The DNA for the CDR3 is TGTGCCAGCAGTTTCTGGAATCAGCCCCAGCATTTT.

There are a few counts of this clone. Written as DNA, the CDR3 is TGTGCCAGCACATTTCAGGGATTTGGTTCACCCCTCCACTTT. As protein: CASTFQGFGSPLHF. The gene calls are TRBV6-5 and TRBJ1-6; weak D call: TRBD1 (5 bases). Deletions cut 7 bases from V and 9 bases from J, with 16 bases between. From germline, CDR1 is MNHEY and CDR2 SVGAGI. This CDR3 contains 14 residues.

The chain is built from TRBV5-5 and TRBJ1-4, with 7 bases identical to TRBD1. This CDR3 is built from 14 residues. The germline gives CDR1 SGHKS, CDR2 YYEKEE (reference sequence). V dropped 1 base and J dropped 7; count of bases not matched to a gene: 4. DNA for the CDR3: TGTGCCAGCAGCTTGACAGGGGACGCTGAAAAACTGTTTTTT. It encodes CASSLTGDAEKLFF. The full variable domain, completed using reference TRBV5-5 and TRBJ1-4, is DAGVTQSPTHLIKTRGQQVTLRCSPISGHKSVSWYQQVLGQGPQFIFQYYEKEERGRGNFPDRFSARQFPNYSSELNVNALLLGDSALYLCASSLTGDAEKLFFGSGTQLSVL.

The J gene is TRBJ1-2, the V gene TRBV2, with a weak D call TRBD1 (6 bases). The germline V gene encodes CDR1 SNHLY and CDR2 FYNNEI. Deletions cut 6 bases from V and 7 bases from J, with 21 bases between. The length of the CDR3 is 15 residues. In DNA, the CDR3 is TGTGCCAGCAGAGATACAGGGAGGTCAATATCTGGCTACACCTTC. Translating it yields CASRDTGRSISGYTF.

The J gene is TRBJ1-4, the V gene TRBV4-1; D is unresolved. Germline V CDR1 and CDR2: MGHRA, YSYEKL. The V gene lost 1 base and the J gene lost 0 bases, with 6 bases spanning the gap. The CDR3 has 15 residues. The CDR3 loop reads CASSQGPSTNEKLFF. DNA of the CDR3: TGCGCCAGCAGCCAAGGGCCCTCAACTAATGAAAAACTGTTTTTT.